The sequence of this T cell receptor beta chain was determined in a study of regulatory T cells in long-lasting Graves disease. Findings and limits, study-wide: Tissue studied was limited to peripheral blood, excluding thyroid tissue.

This clonotype showed up many times. Its antigen is not identified. TCR beta libraries were built with iRepertoire HTBI primers and Arm-PCR of CDR3 regions. As originally analysed: The samples yielded approximately 62 TRBV and roughly 15 TRBJ segments. In TCRdb, the multiplex PCR reads were re-called with MiXCR into one record per CDR3 protein. TCRdb's processing, not the authors', yielded these V and J calls. The sample has 350,000 to 450,000 distinct CDR3 sequences; over 9.5% are singletons. Time point of the sample: newly diagnosed GD, antithyroid drugs for less than 3 months. The TCR library was made from RNA extracted from PBMCs. In this cohort, patients came from an endocrinology department located in Xi'an, China. This CDR3 is built from 16 residues. Germline CDR1 and CDR2: MNHEY and SVGAGI. V was trimmed by 0 bases and J by 1 base, leaving 10 bases between them. The same specimen was also included in a second study, on T cells in Graves' hyperthyroidism and ophthalmopathy.

This sequence originates from a woman aged 18-29 years with Graves disease. Sequencing used peripheral blood mononuclear cells (PBMCs), obtained at new diagnosis, from a patient treated with antithyroid drugs. The V and J genes are TRBV6-5 and TRBJ2-4; D gene ambiguous. The CDR3 DNA reads TGTGCCAGCAGTTACTCGACTCCGGTGGCCAAAAACATTCAGTACTTC. This encodes CASSYSTPVAKNIQYF.